These 12 T cell receptor beta chains came from one sample sequenced in a study of cytomegalovirus exposure and HLA in healthy donors. 60 Vbeta and 13 Jbeta primers were used in PCR. The repertoire was sequenced with immunoSEQ multiplex PCR; TCRdb's copy has only in-frame clones and lacks some. This table has around 90,000 clones, about two thirds appearing once. Sequencing was carried out using PBMCs. These receptors were taken from a boy younger than 18 in good health and CMV-seropositive.

This sequence joins TRBV30 and TRBJ1-1; D is possibly TRBD1 (6 bases). The CDR3 loop spans 14 amino acids. V lost 2 bases to trimming and J lost 5 bases, with 15 bases between them. In germline, CDR1 is GTSNPN, CDR2 SVGIG (reference sequence). The CDR3 reads CAWSPRGARTEAFF. DNA of the CDR3: TGTGCCTGGAGTCCCAGGGGAGCTCGTACTGAAGCTTTCTTT.

V usage is TRBV27 and J usage is TRBJ2-7; perhaps TRBD2 as D (5 bases). V was trimmed by 6 bases and J by 5 bases, leaving 17 bases between them. This CDR3 has 14 residues. The germline V gene encodes CDR1 MNHEY and CDR2 SMNVEV (reference sequence). Here the CDR3 DNA reads TGTGCCAGCAGCCGCCGGCGGGCGGGCCACGAGCAGTACTTC. This sequence encodes CASSRRRAGHEQYF.

The V gene is TRBV15, the J gene TRBJ1-1; D is undetermined. V lost 5 bases to trimming and J lost 1 base, with 5 bases between them. This CDR3 is 12 amino acids long. The germline gives CDR1 LNHNV, CDR2 YYDKDF (reference sequence). The CDR3, as DNA: TGTGCCACCAGCTCATGGAACACTGAAGCTTTCTTT. Its protein product is CATSSWNTEAFF.

The count of this clone is one. The V gene is TRBV11-2, the J gene TRBJ1-1; no firm D call. With 3 bases removed from V and 1 base from J, the gap between germline ends came to 3 bases. The CDR3 is 12 amino acids. The germline CDR1 and CDR2 sequences are SGHAT and FQNNGV. DNA of the CDR3: TGTGCCAGCAGCTTCGGGAACACTGAAGCTTTCTTT. The encoded protein is CASSFGNTEAFF.

This clone was seen a handful of times. The gene calls are TRBV5-1 and TRBJ2-5; TRBD1 matches at 7 bases. The DNA end lines up better with TRBJ2-7; the J call may be wrong. The CDR3 has 14 residues. CDR1 is SGHRS and CDR2 is YFSETQ in the germline V gene. In nucleotides, the CDR3 is TGCGCCAGCAGCTGGGGGACAGACTCCTACGAGCAGTACTTC. The encoded protein is CASSWGTDSYEQYF.

As to this clone: The junction departs from germline at one end; a sequencing error may be responsible. The chain employs TRBV30 and TRBJ1-6, with 9 bases that match TRBD1. Germline V gene data show CDR1 as GTSNPN and CDR2 as SVGIG (reference sequence). The CDR3 spans 15 residues. The CDR3 coding sequence is TGTGCCTTGAAGGGGGACAGGGTGAATAATTCACCCCTCAACTTT. The encoded protein is CALKGDRVNNSPLNF.

This clone appeared many times. This chain connects TRBV2 to TRBJ1-2; possibly TRBD1 for D (5 bases). The V and J ends lost 3 bases and 4 bases respectively, with 9 bases between them. Germline CDR1 SNHLY, CDR2 FYNNEI. The CDR3 runs 13 residues. The CDR3 loop reads CASSDSGIYGYTF. CDR3 DNA sequence: TGTGCCAGCAGTGATTCAGGGATCTATGGCTACACCTTC.

The V and J genes are TRBV14 and TRBJ2-2, with TRBD2 matching 7 bases. This CDR3 spans 15 amino acids. Germline CDR1 is SGHDN and CDR2 is FVKESK. V was pared by 4 bases and J by 1 base, with 3 bases of the junction left unmatched. CDR3 DNA: TGTGCCAGCAGCCTAGGGAGGGGGAACACCGGGGAGCTGTTTTTT. Protein: CASSLGRGNTGELFF. Full variable domain (missing parts from reference TRBV14 and TRBJ2-2): EAGVTQFPSHSVIEKGQTVTLRCDPISGHDNLYWYRRVMGKEIKFLLHFVKESKQDESGMPNNRFLAERTGGTYSTLKVQPAELEDSGVYFCASSLGRGNTGELFFGEGSRLTVL.

This sequence joins TRBV9 and TRBJ2-3, with 11 nucleotides matching TRBD1. V was clipped by 2 bases and J by 6 bases; unmatched bases: 5. Germline V gives CDR1 SGDLS, CDR2 YYNGEE. There are 15 residues in the CDR3. The CDR3 sequence: CASSVGTGGMDTQYF. The CDR3 nucleotides are TGTGCCAGCAGCGTTGGGACAGGGGGAATGGATACGCAGTATTTT. Full variable domain (outside the CDR3, taken from reference TRBV9 and TRBJ2-3): DSGVTQTPKHLITATGQRVTLRCSPRSGDLSVYWYQQSLDQGLQFLIQYYNGEERAKGNILERFSAQQFPDLHSELNLSSLELGDSALYFCASSVGTGGMDTQYFGPGTRLTVL.

The V and J genes are TRBV19 and TRBJ1-2; D unresolved. V was cut by 4 bases and J by 4 bases, with 10 bases left in between. Germline V CDR1 and CDR2: LNHDA, SQIVND (reference sequence). The CDR3 covers 13 residues. CDR3 coding DNA: TGTGCCAGTAGTAGGCAGGAAATCTATGGCTACACCTTC. Translation gives CASSRQEIYGYTF.

The V call is TRBV30, the J call TRBJ1-5; D is possibly TRBD1 (5 bases). Germline values: CDR1 GTSNPN, CDR2 SVGIG (reference sequence). This CDR3 has 13 amino acids. Trimming left V 0 bases short and J 5 bases short, with 8 bases between. The CDR3 DNA is TGTGCCTGGAGTGTATCGGGGGATCAGCCCCAGCATTTT. Encoded protein: CAWSVSGDQPQHF. Full variable domain (outside the CDR3, taken from reference TRBV30 and TRBJ1-5): SQTIHQWPATLVQPVGSPLSLECTVEGTSNPNLYWYRQAAGRGLQLLFYSVGIGQISSEVPQNLSASRPQDRQFILSSKKLLLSDSGFYLCAWSVSGDQPQHFGDGTRLSIL.

V usage is TRBV6-6 and J usage is TRBJ1-1, with a tentative D call TRBD1 (5 bases). Trimming pared 6 bases from V and 10 bases from J, leaving 18 bases between. This CDR3 contains 13 residues. Germline CDR1 reads MNHNY; CDR2 reads SVGAGI (reference sequence). The CDR3 sequence is CASSGGTGTPAFF. CDR3 bases: TGTGCCAGCAGCGGGGGGACCGGGACCCCAGCTTTCTTT.